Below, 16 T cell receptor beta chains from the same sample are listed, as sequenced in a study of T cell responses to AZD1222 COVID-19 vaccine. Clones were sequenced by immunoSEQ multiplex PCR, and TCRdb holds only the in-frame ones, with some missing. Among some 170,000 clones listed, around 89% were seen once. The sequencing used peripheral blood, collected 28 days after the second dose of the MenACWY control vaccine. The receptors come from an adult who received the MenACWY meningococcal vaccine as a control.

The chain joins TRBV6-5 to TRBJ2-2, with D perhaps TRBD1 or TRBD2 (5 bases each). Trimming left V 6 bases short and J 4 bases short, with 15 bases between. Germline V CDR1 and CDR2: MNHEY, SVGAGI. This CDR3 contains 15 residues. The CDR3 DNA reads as TGTGCCAGCAGCCCCCGGGACGCAACCACCGGGGAGCTGTTTTTT. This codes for CASSPRDATTGELFF.

CDR3 amino acids: CASSPVGGPTSKQFF. CDR3 coding DNA: TGTGCCAGCAGCCCCGTCGGAGGGCCTACTTCGAAGCAGTTCTTC. The V call is TRBV3-1 (or the pseudogene TRBV3-2), the J call TRBJ2-1; tentative D call: TRBD2 (6 bases). Trimming left V 4 bases short and J 11 bases short, with 21 bases between. Germline V gives CDR1 LGHDT, CDR2 YNNKEL (reference sequence). The CDR3 contains 15 residues.

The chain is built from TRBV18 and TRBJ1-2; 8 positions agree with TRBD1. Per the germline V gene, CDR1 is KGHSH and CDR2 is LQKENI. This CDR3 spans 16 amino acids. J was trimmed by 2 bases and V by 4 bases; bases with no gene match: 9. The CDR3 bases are TGTGCCAGCTCACGAACTTGGGACAGGAAAAACTATGGCTACACCTTC. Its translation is CASSRTWDRKNYGYTF.

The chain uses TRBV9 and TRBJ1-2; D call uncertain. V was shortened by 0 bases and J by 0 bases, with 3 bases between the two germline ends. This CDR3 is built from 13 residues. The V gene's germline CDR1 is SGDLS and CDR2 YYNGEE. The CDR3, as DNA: TGTGCCAGCAGCGTAGATGCTAACTATGGCTACACCTTC. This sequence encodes CASSVDANYGYTF.

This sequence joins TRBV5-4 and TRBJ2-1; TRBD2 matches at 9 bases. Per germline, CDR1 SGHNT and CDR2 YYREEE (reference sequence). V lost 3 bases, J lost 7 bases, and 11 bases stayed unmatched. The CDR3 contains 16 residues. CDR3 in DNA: TGTGCCAGCAGCTCCGAGGGGACTAGCTGGCGGAATGAGCAGTTCTTC. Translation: CASSSEGTSWRNEQFF.

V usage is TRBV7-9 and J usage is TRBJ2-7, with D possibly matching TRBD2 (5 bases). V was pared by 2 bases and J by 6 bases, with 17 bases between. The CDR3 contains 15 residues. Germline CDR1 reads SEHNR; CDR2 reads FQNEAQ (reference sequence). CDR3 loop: CASSLYDAEVGEQYF. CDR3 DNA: TGTGCCAGCAGCTTATATGATGCGGAGGTCGGCGAGCAGTACTTC.

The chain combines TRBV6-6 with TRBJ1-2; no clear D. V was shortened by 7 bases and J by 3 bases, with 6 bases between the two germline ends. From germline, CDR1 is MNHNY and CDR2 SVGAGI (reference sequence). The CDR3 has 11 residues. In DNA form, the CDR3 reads TGTGCCAGCATGTTAGACTATGGCTACACCTTC. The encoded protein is CASMLDYGYTF.

This CDR3 is CAISWTGTGQPQHF. The CDR3 bases are TGTGCCATCAGCTGGACAGGGACTGGGCAGCCCCAGCATTTT. The chain joins TRBV10-3 to TRBJ1-5; 8 nucleotides match TRBD1. Trimming cost V 6 bases and J 7 bases; bases outside gene matches: 8. Germline CDR1 is ENHRY and CDR2 is SYGVKD. CDR3 length: 14 residues.

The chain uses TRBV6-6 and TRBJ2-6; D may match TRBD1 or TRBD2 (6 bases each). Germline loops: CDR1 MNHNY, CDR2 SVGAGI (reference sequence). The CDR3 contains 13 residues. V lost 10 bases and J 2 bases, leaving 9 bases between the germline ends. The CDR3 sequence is CATRGPGANVLTF. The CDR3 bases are TGTGCCACACGGGGGCCTGGGGCCAACGTCCTGACTTTC.

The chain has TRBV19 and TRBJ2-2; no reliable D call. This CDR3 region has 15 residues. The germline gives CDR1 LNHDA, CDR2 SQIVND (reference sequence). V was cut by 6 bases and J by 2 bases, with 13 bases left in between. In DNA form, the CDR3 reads TGTGCCAGTAGAAACCTCGGGCTAAACACCGGGGAGCTGTTTTTT. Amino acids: CASRNLGLNTGELFF.

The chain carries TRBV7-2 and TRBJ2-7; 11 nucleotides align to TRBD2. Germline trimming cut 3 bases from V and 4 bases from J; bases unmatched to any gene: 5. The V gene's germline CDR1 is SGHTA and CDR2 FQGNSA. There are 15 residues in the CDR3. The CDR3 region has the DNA TGTGCCAGCAGCTTCGGACTAGCGGGCTTGTACGAGCAGTACTTC. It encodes CASSFGLAGLYEQYF.

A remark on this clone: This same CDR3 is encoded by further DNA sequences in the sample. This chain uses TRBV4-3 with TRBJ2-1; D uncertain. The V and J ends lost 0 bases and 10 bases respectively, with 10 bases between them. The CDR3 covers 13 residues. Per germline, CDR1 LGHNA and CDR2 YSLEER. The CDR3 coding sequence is TGCGCCAGCAGCCAAGATGTGCGCTACGAGCAGTTCTTC. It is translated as CASSQDVRYEQFF.

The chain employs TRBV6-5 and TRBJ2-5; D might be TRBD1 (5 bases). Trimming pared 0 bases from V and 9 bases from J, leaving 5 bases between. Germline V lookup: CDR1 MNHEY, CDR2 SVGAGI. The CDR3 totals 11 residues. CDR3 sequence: CASSYSQAQYF. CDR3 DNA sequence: TGTGCCAGCAGTTACTCACAGGCCCAGTACTTC.

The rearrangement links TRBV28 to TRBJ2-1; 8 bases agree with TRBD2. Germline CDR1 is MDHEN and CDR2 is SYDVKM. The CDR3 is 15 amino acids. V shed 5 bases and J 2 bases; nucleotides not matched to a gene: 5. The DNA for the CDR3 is TGTGCCAGCAGTGCAGCGGGAGTGACCTACAATGAGCAGTTCTTC. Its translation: CASSAAGVTYNEQFF.

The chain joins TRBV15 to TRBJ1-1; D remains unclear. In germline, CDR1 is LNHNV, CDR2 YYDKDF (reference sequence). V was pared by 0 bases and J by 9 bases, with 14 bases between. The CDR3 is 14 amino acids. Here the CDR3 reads CATSRDLDIGKAFF. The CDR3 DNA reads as TGTGCCACCAGCAGAGATCTAGACATTGGGAAAGCTTTCTTT.

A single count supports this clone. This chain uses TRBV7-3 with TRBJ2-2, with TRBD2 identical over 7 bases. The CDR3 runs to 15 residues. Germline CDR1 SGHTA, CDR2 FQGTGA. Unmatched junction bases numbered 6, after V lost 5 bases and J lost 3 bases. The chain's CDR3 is CASSLTSPYTGELFF. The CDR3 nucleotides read TGTGCCAGCAGCCTGACTAGCCCGTACACCGGGGAGCTGTTTTTT.